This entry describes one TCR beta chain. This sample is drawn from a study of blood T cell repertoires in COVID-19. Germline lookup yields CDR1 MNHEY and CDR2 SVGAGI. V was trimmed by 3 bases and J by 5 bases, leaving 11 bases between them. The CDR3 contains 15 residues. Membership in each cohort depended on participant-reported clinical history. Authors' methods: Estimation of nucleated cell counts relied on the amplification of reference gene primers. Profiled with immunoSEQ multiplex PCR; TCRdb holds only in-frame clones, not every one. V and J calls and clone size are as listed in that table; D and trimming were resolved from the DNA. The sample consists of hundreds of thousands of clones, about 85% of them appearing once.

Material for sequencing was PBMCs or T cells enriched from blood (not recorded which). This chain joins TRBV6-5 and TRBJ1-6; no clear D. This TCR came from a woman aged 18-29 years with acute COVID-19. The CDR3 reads CASSYRVDNNSPLHF. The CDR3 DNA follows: TGTGCCAGCAGTTATCGGGTCGATAATAATTCACCCCTCCACTTT.